This T cell receptor (beta chain) was profiled in a study of T cell repertoires in cytomegalovirus infection. Study as a whole: HLA-B-restricted CMV epitopes that are well studied, plus recently identified HLA-C-restricted ones, were used by the study. Overall study results and limits: In two of eight donors, the top clonotype was HLA-C-restricted CMV-specific. Carriage of CMV together with the relevant HLA was identifiable through cumulative public TCR beta family frequency.

The sample holds a few counts of this clonotype. As yet, its antigen is unknown. TCRdb called the reads again in MiXCR, with one record for every CDR3 protein. The sample lists some 800,000 distinct CDR3 sequences, about 28% seen once, with around 13% in the top ten. The sequencing used cultured CD8+ T cells from PBMCs, collected from culture after CMV antigen stimulation. The sequence was collected from a human donor in good health (CMV status not recorded). Some clones in this sample may be carry-over from other donors' samples.

This chain's CDR3 is CASVRVPTGVNTEAFF. As DNA, the CDR3 is TGTGCCAGTGTCCGTGTGCCCACAGGGGTGAACACTGAAGCTTTCTTT. The gene calls are TRBV19 and TRBJ1-1, with 7 bases lining up with TRBD1. V lost 8 bases to trimming and J lost 0 bases; unmatched junction nucleotides: 12. Germline-derived CDR1 and CDR2 are LNHDA and SQIVND (reference sequence). This CDR3 is built from 16 residues.